This T cell receptor (beta chain) comes out of a study of blood T cells in healthy people across ages. A minimum of 7 million PBMCs was isolated per sample. A second PCR of about 7 to 11 cycles used a sample-barcoded 5' primer and a J-beta primer mix. The template-switch adaptor was a 5' adaptor with 12 random nucleotides. It tagged each cDNA molecule. TCRdb called the 5' RACE reads again in MiXCR, with one record for every CDR3 protein. This table holds 1.5 million to 2 million distinct CDR3 sequences, 49% found once. General study findings and limits: Investigators treated diversity estimates from one million T cells as underestimates.

Per germline, CDR1 LGHNA and CDR2 YSLEER. V shed 1 base and J 10 bases; nucleotides not matched to a gene: 12. The CDR3 length is 16 residues. Details on this clonotype: Its antigen is as yet unknown.

Specimen: blood. The TCR originated in a woman in her thirties or forties in good health. J is TRBJ2-1 and V is TRBV4-3; the match to TRBD1 covers 8 bases. The CDR3 DNA is TGCGCCAGCAGCCAAGGTCTCCAGGGGGCGCGTCTCGAGCAGTTCTTC. Translated, it gives CASSQGLQGARLEQFF.